Presented here are 23 T cell receptor beta chains from one specimen sequenced in a study of T cells in Graves' hyperthyroidism and ophthalmopathy. Amplified TCR beta CDR3 regions came from RNA transcripts. An initial round of RT-PCR targeting the TCR CDR3 relied on the HTBI primer set. TCRdb reprocessed the multiplex PCR reads via MiXCR and lists one record per CDR3 protein. The sample has about 700,000 distinct CDR3 sequences, around 15% seen once. The sample taken for sequencing was blood. These receptors all stem from a woman aged 18-30 years with Graves' hyperthyroidism.

This clonotype turned up a few times. The V call is TRBV20-1, the J call TRBJ2-6, with D perhaps assigned TRBD1 or TRBD2 (5 bases each). The CDR3 length is 15 residues. Per germline, CDR1 DFQATT and CDR2 SNEGSKA (reference sequence). Trimming shortened V by 2 bases and J by 2 bases, and 10 bases separated the two germline ends. The CDR3 region is CSARPGTAGANVLTF. DNA for the CDR3: TGCAGTGCTAGACCCGGGACGGCTGGGGCCAACGTCCTGACTTTC.

This clonotype was seen a few times. The V gene is TRBV28, the J gene TRBJ2-7, with 8 bases identical to TRBD1. The CDR3 totals 12 residues. Germline V gene lookup returns CDR1 MDHEN and CDR2 SYDVKM. V was clipped by 10 bases and J by 7 bases; unmatched bases: 9. As DNA, the CDR3 is TGTGCCAACAACAACAGGGGGAGTGAGCAGTACTTC. Its protein product is CANNNRGSEQYF.

This clonotype occurred many times. The V gene is TRBV2, the J gene TRBJ2-4, with 7 nucleotides matching TRBD1. V was pared by 3 bases and J by 3 bases, with 2 bases of the junction left unmatched. The CDR3 spans 14 residues. From germline, CDR1 is SNHLY and CDR2 FYNNEI. In DNA form, the CDR3 reads TGTGCCAGCAGTGACCGACAGGGCAAAAACATTCAGTACTTC. This translates into CASSDRQGKNIQYF.

Here the CDR3 DNA reads TGTGCCAGCAGCTTTCAAGGACTAGCGGGAGGGCCTCCGCACACCGGGGAGCTGTTTTTT. It encodes CASSFQGLAGGPPHTGELFF. The chain carries TRBV7-3 and TRBJ2-2, with 15 nucleotides matching TRBD2. CDR1 and CDR2 (germline): SGHTA, FQGTGA. Unmatched junction bases numbered 11, after V lost 3 bases and J lost 3 bases. The CDR3 extends over 20 amino acids.

This clonotype was found many times. The V gene is TRBV4-3, the J gene TRBJ2-1, with 8 nucleotides matching TRBD2. The ends lost 0 bases at V and 7 bases at J; junction bases unmatched: 17. The germline V gene encodes CDR1 LGHNA and CDR2 YSLEER. The CDR3 covers 19 residues. CDR3 bases: TGCGCCAGCAGCCAAGATGGGGGGAGGGGTTGGACTAGCCAAAATGAGCAGTTCTTC. Encoded protein: CASSQDGGRGWTSQNEQFF.

This clonotype has only a few counts. The V call is TRBV7-9, the J call TRBJ2-1; D gene ambiguous. Germline-derived CDR1 and CDR2 are SEHNR and FQNEAQ (reference sequence). Deletions cut 5 bases from V and 7 bases from J, with 6 bases between. CDR3 length: 11 residues. The CDR3 coding sequence is TGTGCCAGCAGCGAATCTAATGAGCAGTTCTTC. Amino acids: CASSESNEQFF.

This clonotype was recorded a few times. The gene calls are TRBV7-8 and TRBJ1-4; 8 nucleotides line up with TRBD1. V dropped 4 bases and J dropped 3; count of bases not matched to a gene: 16. Germline CDR1 and CDR2: SGHVS and FQNEAQ. The CDR3 has 19 residues. The CDR3 region is CASSSWTGNPSSANEKLFF. CDR3 bases: TGTGCCAGCAGCTCGTGGACAGGGAACCCATCATCGGCTAATGAAAAACTGTTTTTT.

Concerning this clonotype: A read error may explain this, as a much larger clone is one base away. The rearrangement uses TRBV13 and TRBJ1-1; D is unclear. Looked up from germline, CDR1 is PRHDT and CDR2 is FYEKMQ (reference sequence). With 7 bases removed from V and 4 bases from J, the gap between germline ends came to 10 bases. The CDR3 is 12 residues long. The CDR3 nucleotides are TGTGCCAGCACCGCAGTCACCACTGAAGCTTTCTTT. Its protein product is CASTAVTTEAFF.

This chain links TRBV2 with TRBJ1-1; a possible D gene is TRBD1 (5 bases). The V end was cut by 6 bases, the J end by 2 bases, with 16 bases between. Germline V gene data show CDR1 as SNHLY and CDR2 as FYNNEI. The CDR3 is 15 amino acids. Here the CDR3 reads CASSVGGAGNTEAFF. The DNA of the CDR3 is TGTGCCAGCAGCGTAGGTGGGGCGGGAAACACTGAAGCTTTCTTT.

There are many counts of this clonotype. The chain links TRBV30 to TRBJ1-2, with a weak D call TRBD1 (5 bases). Trimming removed 4 bases from V and 4 bases from J, with 16 bases in between. This CDR3 region has 14 residues. Germline CDR1 is GTSNPN and CDR2 is SVGIG (reference sequence). The CDR3 DNA follows: TGTGCCTGGACCTACCCCACAGGAACCTATGGCTACACCTTC. This gives the protein CAWTYPTGTYGYTF.

This clonotype has ten or more counts. The gene calls are TRBV19 and TRBJ1-5, with TRBD1 identical over 8 bases. Germline V lookup: CDR1 LNHDA, CDR2 SQIVND (reference sequence). The junction had 4 bases not matched to a gene; V was cut back by 5 bases and J by 4 bases. This CDR3 has 14 residues. The CDR3 DNA reads as TGTGCCAGTAGTGACAGGGGTTGGAATCAGCCCCAGCATTTT. Its translation: CASSDRGWNQPQHF. Full variable domain (rest looked up from reference TRBV19 and TRBJ1-5): DGGITQSPKYLFRKEGQNVTLSCEQNLNHDAMYWYRQDPGQGLRLIYYSQIVNDFQKGDIAEGYSVSREKKESFPLTVTSAQKNPTAFYLCASSDRGWNQPQHFGDGTRLSIL.

This clonotype was seen only a few times. The chain employs TRBV6-2 or TRBV6-3 and TRBJ2-7, with D unclear. The CDR3 sequence is 16 residues long. V was cut by 0 bases and J by 3 bases, with 15 bases left in between. Germline V gene sequence: CDR1 MNHEY, CDR2 SVGEGT. The CDR3 is CASSYSKYTDLYEQYF. The CDR3 DNA sequence: TGTGCCAGCAGTTACTCGAAATATACAGACCTCTACGAGCAGTACTTC.

V usage is TRBV14 and J usage is TRBJ2-1, with unresolved D. The CDR3 has 15 amino acids. The germline V and J ends were trimmed by 2 bases and 0 bases, with 8 bases remaining between them. Germline CDR1 SGHDN, CDR2 FVKESK. CDR3 sequence (DNA): TGTGCCAGCAGCCAACAGCGTAGCTCCTACAATGAGCAGTTCTTC. It translates to CASSQQRSSYNEQFF.

This clonotype has ten or more counts. This chain connects TRBV6-1 to TRBJ1-4; 7 bases are shared with TRBD1. The CDR3 consists of 14 residues. The germline gives CDR1 MNHNS, CDR2 SASEGT. After removal of 10 bases from V and 8 bases from J, the junction contained 13 bases not matched to a gene. CDR3 protein: CATRRGTDMEKLFF. CDR3 DNA: TGTGCCACTAGACGCGGGACAGACATGGAAAAACTGTTTTTT.

The V gene is TRBV18, the J gene TRBJ2-3; unclear D gene. Germline values: CDR1 KGHSH, CDR2 LQKENI. The CDR3 extends over 15 amino acids. Trimming took off 2 bases at V and 4 bases at J, with 13 bases between the two ends. The CDR3 here is CASSPASAVSDTQYF. DNA of the CDR3: TGTGCCAGCTCACCAGCGAGCGCGGTCTCAGATACGCAGTATTTT.

CDR3 region: CSARGGGLQETQYF. The DNA for the CDR3 is TGCAGCGCCCGAGGGGGGGGGCTTCAAGAGACCCAGTACTTC. This rearrangement joins TRBV29-1 to TRBJ2-5; D is perhaps TRBD2 (7 bases). The CDR3 loop spans 14 amino acids. Germline CDR1 SQVTM, CDR2 ANQGSEA. V was shortened by 7 bases and J by 2 bases, with 17 bases between the two germline ends. Using reference TRBV29-1 and TRBJ2-5 for the parts outside the CDR3, the full variable domain is SAVISQKPSRDICQRGTSLTIQCQVDSQVTMMFWYRQQPGQSLTLIATANQGSEATYESGFVIDKFPISRPNLTFSTLTVSNMSPEDSSIYLCSARGGGLQETQYFGPGTRLLVL.

The chain couples TRBV6-2 or TRBV6-3 to TRBJ2-1, with 8 bases lining up with TRBD2. Germline values: CDR1 MNHEY, CDR2 SVGEGT. Unmatched junction bases numbered 8, after V lost 6 bases and J lost 7 bases. The CDR3 is 14 residues long. The CDR3 here is CASSRTSLGNEQFF. CDR3 in DNA: TGTGCCAGCAGCCGGACTAGCCTTGGTAATGAGCAGTTCTTC.

This clonotype was seen at least ten times. The chain joins TRBV12-3 or TRBV12-4 to TRBJ2-7, with 9 positions matching TRBD2. This CDR3 is built from 15 residues. Trimming removed 0 bases from V and 2 bases from J; junction bases left unmatched: 2. CDR3 DNA: TGTGCCAGCAGTTTAGCCGGGACTAGCCCCTACGAGCAGTACTTC. This translates into CASSLAGTSPYEQYF.

This clonotype came up many times. The chain couples TRBV7-2 to TRBJ2-3; maybe TRBD2 (6 bases). Germline lookup yields CDR1 SGHTA and CDR2 FQGNSA. The CDR3 is 16 residues long. Trimming stripped 5 bases from V and 4 bases from J, with 19 bases between. The DNA for the CDR3 is TGTGCCAGCAGCACCTCTTATGCGGGGCATGCAGATACGCAGTATTTT. Translated, it gives CASSTSYAGHADTQYF.

This clonotype was picked up many times. The V call is TRBV6-5, the J call TRBJ2-5; 9 positions agree with TRBD2. The CDR3 is made up of 18 amino acids. CDR1 MNHEY and CDR2 SVGAGI come from the germline V gene. With V trimmed by 2 bases and J by 2 bases, 12 bases remained unmatched. The CDR3 loop reads CASSYARAGLAEQETQYF. For the CDR3, the DNA is TGTGCCAGCAGTTACGCACGAGCGGGACTAGCTGAACAAGAGACCCAGTACTTC.

V is TRBV7-3 and J is TRBJ2-5, with D tentatively TRBD1 (5 bases). The V end was cut by 5 bases, the J end by 9 bases, with 22 bases between. The CDR3 length is 15 residues. In germline, CDR1 is SGHTA, CDR2 FQGTGA. CDR3 sequence: CASSLAVGQGMPQYF. CDR3 DNA: TGTGCCAGCAGCCTCGCTGTGGGGCAGGGAATGCCCCAGTACTTC. The full variable domain, with the rest looked up from reference TRBV7-3 and TRBJ2-5, is GAGVSQTPSNKVTEKGKYVELRCDPISGHTALYWYRQSLGQGPEFLIYFQGTGAADDSGLPNDRFFAVRPEGSVSTLKIQRTERGDSAVYLCASSLAVGQGMPQYFGPGTRLLVL.

This clonotype has ten or more counts. V and J are TRBV30 and TRBJ1-5, with D maybe TRBD1 (5 bases). The germline V gene has CDR1 GTSNPN and CDR2 SVGIG (reference sequence). V was clipped by 4 bases and J by 10 bases, with 20 bases between them. There are 14 residues in the CDR3. The CDR3 coding sequence is TGTGCCTGGAATCTAGGGACTCCCAAACAACCCCAGCATTTT. Amino acid sequence: CAWNLGTPKQPQHF.

This clonotype was observed a handful of times. V is TRBV5-8 and J is TRBJ1-2; D is unclear. Germline CDR1 SGHTS, CDR2 YDEGEE. This CDR3 spans 14 amino acids. Trimming pared 0 bases from V and 2 bases from J, leaving 8 bases between. DNA for the CDR3: TGTGCCAGCAGCTTGGTTGATATCAACTATGGCTACACCTTC. Residues: CASSLVDINYGYTF.